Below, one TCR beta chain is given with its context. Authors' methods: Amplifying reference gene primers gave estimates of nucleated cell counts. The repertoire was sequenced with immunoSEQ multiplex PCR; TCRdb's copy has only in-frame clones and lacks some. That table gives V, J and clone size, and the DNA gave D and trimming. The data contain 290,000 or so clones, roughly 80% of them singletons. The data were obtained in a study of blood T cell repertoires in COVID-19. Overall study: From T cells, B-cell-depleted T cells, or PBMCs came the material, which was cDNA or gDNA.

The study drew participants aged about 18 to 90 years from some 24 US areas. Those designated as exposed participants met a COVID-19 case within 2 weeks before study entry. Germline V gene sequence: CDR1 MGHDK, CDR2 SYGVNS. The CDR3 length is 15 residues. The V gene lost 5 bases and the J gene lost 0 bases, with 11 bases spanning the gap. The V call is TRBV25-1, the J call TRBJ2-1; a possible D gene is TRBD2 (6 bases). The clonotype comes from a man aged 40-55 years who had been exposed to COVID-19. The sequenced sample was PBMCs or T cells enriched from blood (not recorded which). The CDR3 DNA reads TGTGCCAGCAGTATTAGCGGCAGCTCCTACAATGAGCAGTTCTTC. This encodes CASSISGSSYNEQFF.